This is a list of T cell receptor beta chains from one sample in a study of cytomegalovirus exposure and HLA in healthy donors. Generated by immunoSEQ multiplex PCR, the TCRdb table keeps only in-frame clones and is missing some. Of 150,000 to 200,000 clones in the sample, roughly 80% were seen once. The sequenced sample was PBMCs. Every receptor here comes from a man in his fifties or sixties in good health and CMV-seronegative. Both conserved end residues are part of each CDR3. A D gene is named only where the DNA matches it firmly. Size is omitted from some rows. Given values are once, few, many or a class for expanded clones.

V	size	D	J	DNA	CDR3
TRBV2	.	.	TRBJ2-5	TGTGCCAGCACACTTTCTCGGGGGACTCTTGAGTGGGAGACCCAGTACTTC	CASTLSRGTLEWETQYF
TRBV13	.	.	TRBJ1-1	TGTTCCAGACAGTACACTGAAGCTTTCTTT	CSRQYTEAFF
TRBV5-4	.	TRBD2	TRBJ2-1	TGTGCCAGCAGCCTTAGCGGGGGGGCCCACAATGAGCAGTTCTTC	CASSLSGGAHNEQFF
TRBV7-9	.	.	TRBJ1-2	TGTGCCAGCAGCGATCAGTCAGGGCGGAACTATGGCTACACCTTC	CASSDQSGRNYGYTF
TRBV19	.	TRBD2	TRBJ2-7	TGTGCCAGTAGTCTTAGCGGGGCTGGCGAGCAGTACTTC	CASSLSGAGEQYF
TRBV7-9	.	TRBD1	TRBJ1-3	TGTGCCAGCAGCCAATCAGGGGGCTTTGGAAACACCATATATTTT	CASSQSGGFGNTIYF
TRBV11-2	.	TRBD1	TRBJ2-7	TGTGCCAGCAGCAAATTAGGGGGTGACAGGGACTCCTACGAGCAGTACTTC	CASSKLGGDRDSYEQYF
TRBV5-1	.	.	TRBJ2-7	TGCGCCAGCAGCATCACAGGGTTAGGGTCCTACGAGCAGTACTTC	CASSITGLGSYEQYF
TRBV7-2	.	TRBD1	TRBJ1-1	TGTGCCACCCTACCGGGACAGGGGAACACTGAAGCTTTCTTT	CATLPGQGNTEAFF
TRBV6-1	.	.	TRBJ2-2	TGTGCCAGCAGTGAATATCACACCGGGGAGCTGTTTTTT	CASSEYHTGELFF
TRBV7-3	.	.	TRBJ2-2	TGTGCCAGCAGCGTAACCGCCGGGGAGCTGTTTTTT	CASSVTAGELFF
TRBV11-2	.	TRBD1	TRBJ2-7	TGTGCCAGCAGCTTAGATTACAGGGGCTACGAGCAGTACTTC	CASSLDYRGYEQYF
TRBV30	.	TRBD2	TRBJ2-2	TGTGCCTCGACCGGGACTAGCGGGGGGACCGGGGAGCTGTTTTTT	CASTGTSGGTGELFF
TRBV7-2	once	.	TRBJ2-1	TGTGCCAGCAGCCCGCCCAGTAATGAGCAGTTCTTC	CASSPPSNEQFF
TRBV27	.	TRBD2	TRBJ2-7	TGTGCCAGCGCCGCATTAGCGGGAGGATACGAGCAGTACTTC	CASAALAGGYEQYF
TRBV7-9	.	TRBD1	TRBJ2-2	TGTGCCAGCAGCCACAGGGGGTTCGGGGAGCTGTTTTTT	CASSHRGFGELFF
TRBV30	once	.	TRBJ1-1	TGTGCCTGGACCACTCGAGGAGCGGCTGAAGCTTTCTTT	CAWTTRGAAEAFF
TRBV7-9	.	.	TRBJ1-6	TGTGCCAGCAGCTTAGGGGCGCAAGGACAGCCCCTCCACTTT	CASSLGAQGQPLHF
TRBV6-5	.	TRBD1	TRBJ1-3	TGTGCCAGCAGATTGACAGGGGTCGGAAACACCATATATTTT	CASRLTGVGNTIYF
TRBV10-1	.	TRBD1	TRBJ2-7	TGCGCCAGCGGACACCCGGGACAGGGGATTTACGAGCAGTACTTC	CASGHPGQGIYEQYF
TRBV27	.	TRBD1	TRBJ2-7	TGTGCCAGCAGTTTCCGGGACAGGGGCTACGAGCAGTACTTC	CASSFRDRGYEQYF
TRBV15	.	.	TRBJ2-7	TGTGCCACCAGCAGAGATAGCGAGCAGTACTTC	CATSRDSEQYF
TRBV5-6	.	TRBD1	TRBJ1-1	TGTGCCAGCAGCTTGGCTCCAGGGGGCTTGAACACTGAAGCTTTCTTT	CASSLAPGGLNTEAFF
TRBV5-1	.	TRBD1	TRBJ1-1	TGCGCCAGCAGCCCTAACTCGGGACAGGGGACTGAAGCTTTCTTT	CASSPNSGQGTEAFF
TRBV6-5	.	TRBD2	TRBJ2-5	TGTGCCAGCAGTAGGGGACTAGCGGATCAAGAGACCCAGTACTTC	CASSRGLADQETQYF
TRBV5-1	.	TRBD1	TRBJ1-2	TGCGCCAGCAGCCCAGGGGGACAGGGGGAGAACGGCTACACCTTC	CASSPGGQGENGYTF
TRBV18	.	TRBD2	TRBJ2-3	TGTGCCAGCTCCCCTTCTGTAGCGGGACTGGATACGCAGTATTTT	CASSPSVAGLDTQYF
TRBV7-2	.	TRBD2	TRBJ2-3	TGTGCCAGCAGCGTGCTCCTAGCGGGGGACACAACTAGCACAGATACGCAGTATTTT	CASSVLLAGDTTSTDTQYF
TRBV11-2	.	TRBD2	TRBJ2-3	TGTGCCAGCAGCTACAGCGGGGGCGAGAGCACAGATACGCAGTATTTT	CASSYSGGESTDTQYF
TRBV7-6	.	TRBD1	TRBJ2-7	TGTGCCAGCAGCCAGACAGGGGGCCCCGCCTACGAGCAGTACTTC	CASSQTGGPAYEQYF
TRBV6-1	once	TRBD1	TRBJ2-7	TGTGGGGCTCTCGGCAGGGGGCTGAACGAGCAGTACTTC	CGALGRGLNEQYF
TRBV2	.	.	TRBJ1-5	TGTGCCAGCAGGGTTCAGGGAAGCAATCAGCCCCAGCATTTT	CASRVQGSNQPQHF
TRBV13	.	.	TRBJ2-6	TGTGCCAGCAGACTGGCAGGGGTCTCTGGGGCCAACGTCCTGACTTTC	CASRLAGVSGANVLTF
TRBV6-5	.	.	TRBJ2-7	TGTGCCAGCCAGTTGAGGGACACCAACGAGCAGTACTTC	CASQLRDTNEQYF
TRBV5-5	.	.	TRBJ2-5	TGTGCCAGCAGCTTGAACCCAGGGCAAGAGACCCAGTACTTC	CASSLNPGQETQYF
TRBV4-2	once	TRBD1	TRBJ1-3	TGTGCCAGCAGCCCTGAGGACAGGGACGCTGGAAACACCATATATTTT	CASSPEDRDAGNTIYF